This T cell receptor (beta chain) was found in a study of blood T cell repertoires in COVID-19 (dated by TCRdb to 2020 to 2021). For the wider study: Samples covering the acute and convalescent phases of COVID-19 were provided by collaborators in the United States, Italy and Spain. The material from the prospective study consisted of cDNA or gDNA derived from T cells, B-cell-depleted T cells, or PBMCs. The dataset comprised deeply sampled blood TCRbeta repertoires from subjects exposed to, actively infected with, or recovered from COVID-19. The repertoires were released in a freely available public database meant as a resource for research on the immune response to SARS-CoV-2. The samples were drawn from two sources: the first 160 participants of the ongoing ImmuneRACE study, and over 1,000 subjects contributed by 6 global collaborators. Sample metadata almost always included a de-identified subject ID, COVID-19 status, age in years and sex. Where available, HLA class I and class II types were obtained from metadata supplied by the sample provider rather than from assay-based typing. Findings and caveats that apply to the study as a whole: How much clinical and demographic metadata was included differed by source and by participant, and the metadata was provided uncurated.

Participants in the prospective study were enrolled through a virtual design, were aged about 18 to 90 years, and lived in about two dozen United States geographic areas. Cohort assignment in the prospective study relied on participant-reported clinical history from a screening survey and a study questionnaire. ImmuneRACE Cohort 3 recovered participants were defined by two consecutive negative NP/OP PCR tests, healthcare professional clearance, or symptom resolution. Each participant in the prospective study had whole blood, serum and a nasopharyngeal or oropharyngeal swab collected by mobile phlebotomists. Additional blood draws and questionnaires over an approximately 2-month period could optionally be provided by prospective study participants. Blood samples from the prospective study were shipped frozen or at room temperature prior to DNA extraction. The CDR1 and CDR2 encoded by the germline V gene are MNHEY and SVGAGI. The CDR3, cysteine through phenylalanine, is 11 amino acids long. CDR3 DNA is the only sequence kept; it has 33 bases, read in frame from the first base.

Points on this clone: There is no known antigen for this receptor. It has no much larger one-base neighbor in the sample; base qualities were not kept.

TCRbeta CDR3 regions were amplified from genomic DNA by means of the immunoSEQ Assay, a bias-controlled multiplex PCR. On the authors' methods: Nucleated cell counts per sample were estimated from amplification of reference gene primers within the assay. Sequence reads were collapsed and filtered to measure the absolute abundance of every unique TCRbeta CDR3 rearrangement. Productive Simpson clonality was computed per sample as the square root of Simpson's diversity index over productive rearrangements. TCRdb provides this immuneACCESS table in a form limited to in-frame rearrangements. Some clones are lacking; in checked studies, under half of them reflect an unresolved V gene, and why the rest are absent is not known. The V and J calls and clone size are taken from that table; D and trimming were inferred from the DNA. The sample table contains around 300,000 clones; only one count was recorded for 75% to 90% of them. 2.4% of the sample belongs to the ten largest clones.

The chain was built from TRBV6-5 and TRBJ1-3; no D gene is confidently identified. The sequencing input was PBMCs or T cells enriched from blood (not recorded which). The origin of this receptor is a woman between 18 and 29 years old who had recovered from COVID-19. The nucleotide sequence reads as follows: TGTGCTTGGGCCCCAGGAAACACCATATATTTT. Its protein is CAWAPGNTIYF.